This TCR beta chain was sequenced for a study of CD8 T cells in ankylosing spondylitis. Study-wide findings and caveats: CD8+ disease-linked clones were present at relatively low frequencies in blood. Matched ankylosing spondylitis synovial fluid reportedly showed significant enrichment of disease-linked clones. Reactive arthritis synovial fluid and blood were previously reported to contain some motif variants.

Trimming removed 4 bases at V and 5 bases at J, with 17 bases between. The CDR3 runs 16 residues. Details on this clonotype: The antigen is undetermined.

Quantitative molecular-barcoded 5'-RACE generated the TCR beta libraries. TCRdb reprocessed the 5' RACE reads with MiXCR, giving one entry per CDR3 protein. The sample carries around 23,000 distinct CDR3 sequences, around a sixth recorded once. What was sequenced was blood. This receptor was identified in a male donor with ankylosing spondylitis or in good health (not recorded which). The chain links TRBV12-3 or TRBV12-4 to TRBJ2-2, with D unresolved. The CDR3 DNA follows: TGTGCCAGCAGTTCCCCCCCGAGGACCGTAACCGGGGAGCTGTTTTTT. As protein: CASSSPPRTVTGELFF.